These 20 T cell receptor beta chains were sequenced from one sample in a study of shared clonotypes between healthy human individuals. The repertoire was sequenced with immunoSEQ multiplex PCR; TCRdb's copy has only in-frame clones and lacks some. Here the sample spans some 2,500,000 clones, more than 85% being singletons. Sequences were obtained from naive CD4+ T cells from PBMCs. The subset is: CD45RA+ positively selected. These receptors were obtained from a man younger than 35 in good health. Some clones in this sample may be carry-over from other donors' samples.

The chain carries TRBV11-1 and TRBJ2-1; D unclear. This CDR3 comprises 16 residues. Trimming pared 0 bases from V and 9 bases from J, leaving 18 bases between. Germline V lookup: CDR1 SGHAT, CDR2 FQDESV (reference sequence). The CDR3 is CASSLALGNKVGEQFF. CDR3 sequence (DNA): TGTGCCAGCAGCTTAGCGCTCGGTAACAAGGTGGGTGAGCAGTTCTTC.

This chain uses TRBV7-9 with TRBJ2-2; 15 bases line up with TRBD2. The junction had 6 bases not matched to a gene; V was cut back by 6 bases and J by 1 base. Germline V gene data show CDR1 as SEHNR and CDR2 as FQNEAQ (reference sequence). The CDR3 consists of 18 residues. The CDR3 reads CASRPGTSGRKNTGELFF. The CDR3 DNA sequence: TGTGCCAGCAGGCCAGGGACTAGCGGGAGGAAGAACACCGGGGAGCTGTTTTTT.

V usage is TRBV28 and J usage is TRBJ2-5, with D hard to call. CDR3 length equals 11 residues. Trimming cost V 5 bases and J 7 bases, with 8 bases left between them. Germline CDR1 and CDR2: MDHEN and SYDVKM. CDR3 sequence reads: CASSAPSTQYF. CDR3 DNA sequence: TGTGCCAGCAGTGCTCCCTCGACCCAGTACTTC.

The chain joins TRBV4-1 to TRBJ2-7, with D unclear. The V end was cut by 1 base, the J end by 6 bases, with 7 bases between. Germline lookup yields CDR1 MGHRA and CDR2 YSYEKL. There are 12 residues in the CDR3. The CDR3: CASSQVSSEQYF. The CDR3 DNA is TGCGCCAGCAGCCAAGTCTCTTCCGAGCAGTACTTC.

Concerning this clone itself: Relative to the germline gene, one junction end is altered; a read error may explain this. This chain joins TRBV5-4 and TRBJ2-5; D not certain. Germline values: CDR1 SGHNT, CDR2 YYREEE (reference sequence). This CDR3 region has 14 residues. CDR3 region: CASSLVDVQETRYF. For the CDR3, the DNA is TGTGCCAGCAGCTTGGTAGATGTTCAAGAGACCCGGTACTTC. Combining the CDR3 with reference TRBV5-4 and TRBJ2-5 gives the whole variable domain ETGVTQSPTHLIKTRGQQVTLRCSSQSGHNTVSWYQQALGQGPQFIFQYYREEENGRGNFPPRFSGLQFPNYSSELNVNALELDDSALYLCASSLVDVQETRYFGPGTRLLVL.

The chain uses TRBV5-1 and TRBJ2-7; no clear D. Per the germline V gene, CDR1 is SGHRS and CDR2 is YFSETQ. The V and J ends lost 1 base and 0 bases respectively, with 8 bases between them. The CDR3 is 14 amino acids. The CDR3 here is CASSLPATSYEQYF. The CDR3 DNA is TGCGCCAGCAGCTTGCCGGCTACCTCCTACGAGCAGTACTTC. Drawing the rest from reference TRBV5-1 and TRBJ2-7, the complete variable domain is KAGVTQTPRYLIKTRGQQVTLSCSPISGHRSVSWYQQTPGQGLQFLFEYFSETQRNKGNFPGRFSGRQFSNSRSEMNVSTLELGDSALYLCASSLPATSYEQYFGPGTRLTVT.

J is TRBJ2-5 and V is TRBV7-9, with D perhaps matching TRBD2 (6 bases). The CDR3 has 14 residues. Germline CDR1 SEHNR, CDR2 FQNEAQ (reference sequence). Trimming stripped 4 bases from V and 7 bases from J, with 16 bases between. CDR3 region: CASSSTGTGGTQYF. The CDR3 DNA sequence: TGTGCCAGCAGCTCGACCGGGACCGGGGGGACCCAGTACTTC.

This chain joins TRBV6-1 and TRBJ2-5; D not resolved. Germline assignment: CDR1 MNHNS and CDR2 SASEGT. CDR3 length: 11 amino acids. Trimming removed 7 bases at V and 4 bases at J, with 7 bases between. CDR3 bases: TGTGCCAGCACTAGAGCAGAGACCCAGTACTTC. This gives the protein CASTRAETQYF.

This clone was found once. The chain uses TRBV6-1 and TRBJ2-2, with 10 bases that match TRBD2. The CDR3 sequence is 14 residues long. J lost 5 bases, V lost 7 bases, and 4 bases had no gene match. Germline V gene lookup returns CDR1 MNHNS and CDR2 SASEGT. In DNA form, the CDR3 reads TGTGCCAGCAAGATAGCGGGAGGAACCGGGGAGCTGTTTTTT. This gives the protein CASKIAGGTGELFF.

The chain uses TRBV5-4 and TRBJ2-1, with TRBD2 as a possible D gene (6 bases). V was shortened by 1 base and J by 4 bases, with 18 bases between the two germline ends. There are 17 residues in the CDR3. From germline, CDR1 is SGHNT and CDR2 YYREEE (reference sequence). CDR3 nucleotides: TGTGCCAGCAGCTTGACAGGAGGAGGGCTTTTGTACAATGAGCAGTTCTTC. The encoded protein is CASSLTGGGLLYNEQFF.

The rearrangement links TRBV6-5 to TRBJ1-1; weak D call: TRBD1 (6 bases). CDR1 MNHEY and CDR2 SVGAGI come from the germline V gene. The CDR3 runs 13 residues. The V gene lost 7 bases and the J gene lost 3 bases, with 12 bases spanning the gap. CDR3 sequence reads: CASTPRGHTEAFF. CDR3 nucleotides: TGTGCCAGCACCCCCCGGGGGCACACTGAAGCTTTCTTT.

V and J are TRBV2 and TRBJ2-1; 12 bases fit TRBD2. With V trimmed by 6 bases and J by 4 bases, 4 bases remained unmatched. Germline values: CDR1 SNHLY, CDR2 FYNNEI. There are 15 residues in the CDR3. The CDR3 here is CASRVGLAGYNEQFF. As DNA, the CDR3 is TGTGCCAGCAGGGTGGGACTAGCGGGTTACAATGAGCAGTTCTTC.

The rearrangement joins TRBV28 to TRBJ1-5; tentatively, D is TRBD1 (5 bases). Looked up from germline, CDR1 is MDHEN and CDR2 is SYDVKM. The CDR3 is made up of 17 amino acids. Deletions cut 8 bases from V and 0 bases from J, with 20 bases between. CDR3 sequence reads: CASGSGSRGNSNQPQHF. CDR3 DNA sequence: TGTGCCAGCGGTAGCGGCAGCCGGGGGAATAGCAATCAGCCCCAGCATTTT.

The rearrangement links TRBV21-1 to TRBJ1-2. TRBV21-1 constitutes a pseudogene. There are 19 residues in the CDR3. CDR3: CASSKEACGGLLTNYGYTF. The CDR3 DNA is TGTGCCAGCAGCAAAGAGGCGTGTGGCGGCCTTTTAACTAACTATGGCTACACCTTC.

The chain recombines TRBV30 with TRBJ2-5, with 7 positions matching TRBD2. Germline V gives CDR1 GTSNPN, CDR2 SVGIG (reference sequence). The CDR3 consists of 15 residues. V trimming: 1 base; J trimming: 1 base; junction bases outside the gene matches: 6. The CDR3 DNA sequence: TGTGCCTGGAGTGAGGGTCTAGCGGTCCAAGAGACCCAGTACTTC. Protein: CAWSEGLAVQETQYF.

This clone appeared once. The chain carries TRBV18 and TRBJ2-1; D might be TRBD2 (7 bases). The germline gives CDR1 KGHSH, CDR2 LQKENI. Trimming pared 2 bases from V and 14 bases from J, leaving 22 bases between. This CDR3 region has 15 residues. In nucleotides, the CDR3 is TGTGCCAGCTCACCAACCAGTGCCCTCGGGGAGGGGGAGTTCTTC. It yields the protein CASSPTSALGEGEFF. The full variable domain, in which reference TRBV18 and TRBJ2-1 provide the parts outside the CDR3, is NAGVMQNPRHLVRRRGQEARLRCSPMKGHSHVYWYRQLPEEGLKFMVYLQKENIIDESGMPKERFSAEFPKEGPSILRIQQVVRGDSAAYFCASSPTSALGEGEFFGPGTRLTVL.

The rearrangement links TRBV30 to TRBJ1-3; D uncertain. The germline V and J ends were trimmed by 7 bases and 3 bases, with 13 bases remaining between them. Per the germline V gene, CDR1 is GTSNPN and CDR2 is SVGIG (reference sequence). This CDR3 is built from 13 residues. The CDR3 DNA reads TGTGCCTTACAGAGGTTAGTTGGAAACACCATATATTTT. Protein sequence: CALQRLVGNTIYF.

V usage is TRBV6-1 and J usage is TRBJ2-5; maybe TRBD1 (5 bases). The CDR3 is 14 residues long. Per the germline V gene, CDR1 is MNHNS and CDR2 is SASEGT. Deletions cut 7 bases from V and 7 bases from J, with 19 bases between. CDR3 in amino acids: CASTQGSHWGTQYF. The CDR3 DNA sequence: TGTGCCAGCACCCAGGGTTCACATTGGGGGACCCAGTACTTC.

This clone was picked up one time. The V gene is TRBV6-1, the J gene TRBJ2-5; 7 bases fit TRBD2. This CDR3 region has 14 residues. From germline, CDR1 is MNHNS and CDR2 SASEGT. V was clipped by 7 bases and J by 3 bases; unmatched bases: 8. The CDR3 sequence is CASTFAGVEETQYF. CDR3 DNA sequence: TGTGCCAGCACCTTCGCGGGAGTGGAAGAGACCCAGTACTTC.

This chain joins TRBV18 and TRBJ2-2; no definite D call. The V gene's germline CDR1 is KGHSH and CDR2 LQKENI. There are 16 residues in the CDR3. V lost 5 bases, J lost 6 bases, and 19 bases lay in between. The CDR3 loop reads CASSDGRPVVAGELFF. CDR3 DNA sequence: TGTGCCAGCTCAGATGGGCGGCCCGTAGTTGCCGGGGAGCTGTTTTTT.